Listed here are 18 T cell receptor beta chains from one sample, sequenced in a study of identifying expanded T cells in peripheral blood. The table came from immunoSEQ multiplex PCR; TCRdb's copy has only in-frame clones and leaves some out. This sample has approximately 63,000 clones, with around 87% found just once. Sequenced: blood. The source is a person between 18 and 75 years old in good health.

The V gene is TRBV2, the J gene TRBJ2-3; weak D call: TRBD1 (7 bases). The V end lost 5 bases, the J end lost 5 bases, and 14 bases lay between the germline ends. Germline V gene data show CDR1 as SNHLY and CDR2 as FYNNEI. The length of the CDR3 is 14 residues. The CDR3 region is CASSRRQGGDTQYF. The CDR3 DNA reads as TGTGCCAGCAGTCGCCGACAGGGAGGAGATACGCAGTATTTT.

V usage is TRBV5-6 and J usage is TRBJ2-3; D is unresolved. The germline CDR1 and CDR2 sequences are SGHDT and YYEEEE. CDR3 size: 11 residues. The V gene lost 0 bases and the J gene lost 6 bases, with 2 bases spanning the gap. The CDR3 coding sequence is TGTGCCAGCAGCTTGGTTGATACGCAGTATTTT. This encodes CASSLVDTQYF.

The chain uses TRBV20-1 and TRBJ1-2; D remains unclear. The germline CDR1 and CDR2 sequences are DFQATT and SNEGSKA (reference sequence). The V end lost 1 base, the J end lost 4 bases, and 4 bases lay between the germline ends. The CDR3 covers 11 residues. The CDR3 loop reads CSARASYGYTF. CDR3 DNA sequence: TGCAGTGCTAGAGCATCCTATGGCTACACCTTC.

The rearrangement uses TRBV19 and TRBJ2-3; 10 nucleotides match TRBD1. The CDR3 totals 15 residues. The ends lost 8 bases at V and 3 bases at J; junction bases unmatched: 8. In germline, CDR1 is LNHDA, CDR2 SQIVND (reference sequence). As DNA, the CDR3 is TGTGCCAGTTCTTTACTGGGACAGGGGACAGATACGCAGTATTTT. Amino acid sequence: CASSLLGQGTDTQYF.

This chain connects TRBV18 to TRBJ1-1, with D possibly matching TRBD1 (5 bases). CDR3 length: 15 amino acids. Germline-derived CDR1 and CDR2 are KGHSH and LQKENI. V lost 0 bases, J lost 0 bases, and 8 bases lay in between. In DNA, the CDR3 is TGTGCCAGCTCACCACCGAACAGGCTGAACACTGAAGCTTTCTTT. Its protein is CASSPPNRLNTEAFF.

A few counts support this clone. The chain couples TRBV6-4 to TRBJ2-6, with D unclear. The CDR3 is 15 residues long. Trimming stripped 0 bases from V and 3 bases from J, with 6 bases between. CDR1 and CDR2 from the germline V gene are MRHNA and SNTAGT. Written as DNA, the CDR3 is TGTGCCAGCAGTGACTCTACAGATGGGGCCAACGTCCTGACTTTC. Its translation: CASSDSTDGANVLTF.

The chain employs TRBV30 and TRBJ1-4, with 7 bases lining up with TRBD1. Germline trimming cut 4 bases from V and 5 bases from J; bases unmatched to any gene: 7. The CDR3 has 14 amino acids. The germline V gene encodes CDR1 GTSNPN and CDR2 SVGIG (reference sequence). CDR3 residues: CAWTDTGDNEKLFF. DNA for the CDR3: TGTGCCTGGACCGATACAGGGGACAATGAAAAACTGTTTTTT.

This clone has a handful of counts. The genes are TRBV27 and TRBJ2-2; D possibly corresponds to TRBD1 (5 bases). With 2 bases removed from V and 6 bases from J, the gap between germline ends came to 19 bases. This CDR3 is built from 17 residues. Germline CDR1 MNHEY, CDR2 SMNVEV (reference sequence). The CDR3 DNA reads as TGTGCCAGCAGTTTACAGGGCGTGGGAAGTGGGGCCGGGGAGCTGTTTTTT. It is translated as CASSLQGVGSGAGELFF.

This sequence joins TRBV7-9 and TRBJ1-2; D possibly corresponds to TRBD1 (5 bases). The CDR3 covers 13 residues. Germline lookup yields CDR1 SEHNR and CDR2 FQNEAQ (reference sequence). The V end lost 1 base, the J end lost 6 bases, and 9 bases lay between the germline ends. The CDR3 spells CASSLDGGDGYTF. The CDR3 DNA reads TGTGCCAGCAGCTTAGATGGGGGTGATGGCTACACCTTC.

J is TRBJ2-5 and V is TRBV19; 8 bases match TRBD1. V lost 9 bases, J lost 5 bases, and 8 bases stayed unmatched. Germline CDR1 is LNHDA and CDR2 is SQIVND (reference sequence). The CDR3 extends over 13 amino acids. In DNA, the CDR3 is TGTGCCAGCGCTCCAGGGGGCGCGGAGACCCAGTACTTC. Its translation: CASAPGGAETQYF.

This clone is a singleton in its sample. The V call is TRBV9, the J call TRBJ1-5; TRBD1 matches 11 bases. The V gene end was trimmed by 3 bases and the J gene end by 6 bases; junction bases not matched to a gene: 2. The CDR3 is 14 residues long. Germline lookup yields CDR1 SGDLS and CDR2 YYNGEE. CDR3: CASSGTGGGQPQHF. CDR3 nucleotide sequence: TGTGCCAGCAGCGGGACAGGGGGCGGTCAGCCCCAGCATTTT.

V is TRBV28 and J is TRBJ2-3; D tentatively reads TRBD1 or TRBD2 (5 bases each). The CDR3 totals 15 residues. In germline, CDR1 is MDHEN, CDR2 SYDVKM. Trimming took off 7 bases at V and 4 bases at J, with 18 bases between the two ends. In DNA form, the CDR3 reads TGTGCCAGCATTACCGATTGGGGGTATTCAGATACGCAGTATTTT. Amino acids: CASITDWGYSDTQYF.

J is TRBJ2-2 and V is TRBV9; 13 bases are a match to TRBD2. Trimming cost V 4 bases and J 5 bases; bases outside gene matches: 5. Germline CDR1 and CDR2: SGDLS and YYNGEE. The CDR3 has 16 residues. The CDR3 nucleotides read TGTGCCAGCAGCACCCGGACTAGCGGGAGAACCGGGGAGCTGTTTTTT. The encoded protein is CASSTRTSGRTGELFF.

CDR3 in amino acids: CASSLKLASYNEQFF. CDR3 bases: TGTGCCAGCAGCTTAAAGCTAGCCTCCTACAATGAGCAGTTCTTC. This sequence joins TRBV7-3 and TRBJ2-1; tentative D call: TRBD2 (5 bases). Trimming stripped 1 base from V and 0 bases from J, with 7 bases between. The germline V gene encodes CDR1 SGHTA and CDR2 FQGTGA. This CDR3 spans 15 amino acids.

V gene TRBV30 combines with J gene TRBJ2-7; TRBD2 might be the D (5 bases). This CDR3 has 16 residues. Trimming removed 6 bases at V and 2 bases at J, with 23 bases between. CDR1 is GTSNPN and CDR2 is SVGIG in the germline V gene (reference sequence). The CDR3 region has the DNA TGTGCCTGTTTCCCCCGGGCAGGACTTGCCCCCTACGAGCAGTACTTC. Encoded protein: CACFPRAGLAPYEQYF.

The rearrangement uses TRBV7-6 and TRBJ2-7, with D perhaps being TRBD1 or TRBD2 (6 bases each). Germline V gene sequence: CDR1 SGHVS, CDR2 FNYEAQ. The CDR3 extends over 13 amino acids. Trimming took off 3 bases at V and 7 bases at J, with 13 bases between the two ends. The CDR3 loop is CASSFPGAREQYF. The CDR3 bases are TGTGCCAGCAGCTTTCCGGGGGCGCGTGAGCAGTACTTC.

The rearrangement links TRBV19 to TRBJ1-1; perhaps TRBD1 as D (6 bases). The CDR3 consists of 16 residues. In germline, CDR1 is LNHDA, CDR2 SQIVND (reference sequence). V was shortened by 6 bases and J by 0 bases, with 17 bases between the two germline ends. The CDR3 DNA follows: TGTGCCAGTAGCACTTCCTTACAGGGCTTGAACACTGAAGCTTTCTTT. Translating it yields CASSTSLQGLNTEAFF.

The V and J genes are TRBV10-1 and TRBJ2-3; 10 bases align to TRBD2. With V trimmed by 0 bases and J by 4 bases, 1 base remained unmatched. The CDR3 is 15 residues long. Germline assignment: CDR1 WNHNN and CDR2 SYGVQD (reference sequence). In DNA, the CDR3 is TGCGCCAGCAGTGAGTCAGCGGGGGGGCCAGATACGCAGTATTTT. Translation: CASSESAGGPDTQYF.